Listed below are T cell receptor beta chains from one sample, sequenced in a study of OX40 agonist ivuxolimab in advanced cancers. Using immunoSEQ multiplex PCR, the repertoire was profiled, and TCRdb retains in-frame clones only, with some absent. The table lists 70,000 to 95,000 clones, roughly 90% of them singletons. The sequences come from CD4+ or CD8+ T cells sorted from blood, collected in a trial of the OX40 agonist ivuxolimab. These receptors all come from an adult with an advanced solid tumor such as melanoma, head and neck, liver or kidney cancer. Both conserved end residues are part of each CDR3. The order of the fields is J gene, D gene, clone size, V gene, CDR3 DNA, CDR3 protein. A D gene is named only where the DNA matches it firmly. Part of the rows lack a size; the others show once, few, many or a class for expanded clones.

>TRBJ2-5|TRBD1|-|TRBV7-9
TGTGCCAGCGGTCCCGGGACAGGGATCCAAGAGACCCAGTACTTC
CASGPGTGIQETQYF
>TRBJ2-7|-|few|TRBV27
TGTGCCAGCATGGCCTCAGGGTTCTACGAGCAGTACTTC
CASMASGFYEQYF
>TRBJ2-6|TRBD1|-|TRBV27
TGTGCCAGCAGCCCCGGGACAGGGGGTGGCTCTGGGGCCAACGTCCTGACTTTC
CASSPGTGGGSGANVLTF
>TRBJ2-3|TRBD2|-|TRBV7-9
TGTGCCAGCAGCCTCGGGACTAGTTTTGATACGCAGTATTTT
CASSLGTSFDTQYF
>TRBJ2-6|-|-|TRBV7-3
TGTGCCAGCAGCTTAACCGCCCCCTCTGGGGCCAACGTCCTGACTTTC
CASSLTAPSGANVLTF
>TRBJ2-7|TRBD1|once|TRBV11-3
TGTGCCAGCAGCCTGACAGGGGGCTACGAGCAGTACTTC
CASSLTGGYEQYF
>TRBJ2-2|TRBD1|-|TRBV11-2
TGTGCCAGCACAAGGACAGGGGGCACCGGGGAGCTGTTTTTT
CASTRTGGTGELFF
>TRBJ2-2|TRBD1|-|TRBV18
TGTGCCAGCTCCACGGGACAGGGGTCCACCGGGGAGCTGTTTTTT
CASSTGQGSTGELFF
>TRBJ2-2|TRBD1|-|TRBV19
TGTGCCAGTAGTACGACAGGGGGCACCGGGGAGCTGTTTTTT
CASSTTGGTGELFF
>TRBJ1-3|-|-|TRBV4-1
TGCGCCAGCAGCCAAGAACAAATGGGAAACACCATATATTTT
CASSQEQMGNTIYF
>TRBJ2-3|TRBD2|once|TRBV14
TGTGCCAGCAGCCGCGGACTAGCCCCCACAGATACGCAGTATTTT
CASSRGLAPTDTQYF
>TRBJ2-1|TRBD2|-|TRBV5-4
TGTGCCAGCAGCTTGGGCATAGCGGGAGGCGGCTCCTACAATGAGCAGTTCTTC
CASSLGIAGGGSYNEQFF
>TRBJ2-5|TRBD2|once|TRBV10-3
TGTGCCATCAGTGAGTCGGAGGGACTAGCGGGAGGGAGAGCGTACCAAGAGACCCAGTACTTC
CAISESEGLAGGRAYQETQYF
>TRBJ1-2|TRBD1|-|TRBV4-1
TGCGCCAGCAGCAGCCGGGCAGACAGGGGGCGAGGCTATGGCTACACCTTC
CASSSRADRGRGYGYTF
>TRBJ1-1|-|once|TRBV19
TGTGCCAGTAGTGCCCTCAGGGAGACTGAAGCTTTCTTT
CASSALRETEAFF
>TRBJ2-2|TRBD2|-|TRBV7-9
TGTGCCAGCAGGTTACGCCAGCGGGAGGTCACCGGGGAGCTGTTTTTT
CASRLRQREVTGELFF
>TRBJ2-3|TRBD1|-|TRBV18
TGTGCCAGCTCACCTTCCCATGGGACAGGGGGAACAGATACGCAGTATTTT
CASSPSHGTGGTDTQYF
>TRBJ2-2|TRBD1|-|TRBV7-9
TGTGCCAGCAGCTGGGGAACAGGGGGCACCGGGGAGCTGTTTTTT
CASSWGTGGTGELFF
>TRBJ1-1|-|-|TRBV4-1
TGCGCCAGCAGCCCCTTAAACCGGGGCCACACTGAAGCTTTCTTT
CASSPLNRGHTEAFF
>TRBJ2-5|-|-|TRBV6-1
TGTGCCAGCAGTGGATTTAGCATTGAGACCCAGTACTTC
CASSGFSIETQYF
>TRBJ2-1|-|-|TRBV21-1
TGTGCCAGCAGCAAAGTCGACAGGGCCCATGAGCAGTTCTTC
CASSKVDRAHEQFF
>TRBJ2-3|-|-|TRBV10-3
TGTGCCACCGGGCGGGACACTAGCACAGATACGCAGTATTTT
CATGRDTSTDTQYF
>TRBJ1-4|-|few|TRBV5-1
TGCGCCAGCAGCTTGGGGGGGCCTAATGAAAAACTGTTTTTT
CASSLGGPNEKLFF
>TRBJ2-5|TRBD1|-|TRBV4-1
TGCGCCAGCAGCCTCGCGGGACAGGTTCAAGAGACCCAGTACTTC
CASSLAGQVQETQYF
>TRBJ2-4|-|-|TRBV5-4
TGTGCCAGCAGCTTGGGTCGGGGGGCAGTGGCCAAAAACATTCAGTACTTC
CASSLGRGAVAKNIQYF
>TRBJ1-3|-|-|TRBV6-5
TGTGCCAGCAGTTATTTGGGGGGATCAGGAAACACCATATATTTT
CASSYLGGSGNTIYF
>TRBJ2-7|-|-|TRBV25-1
TGTGCCAGCAGGGGGGACGTAACCCTAATGGAGCAGTACTTC
CASRGDVTLMEQYF
>TRBJ1-6|TRBD1|-|TRBV7-2
TGTGCCAGCAGCCCGGGACAGAAAAATAATTCACCCCTCCACTTT
CASSPGQKNNSPLHF
>TRBJ2-3|TRBD2|-|TRBV7-9
TGTGCCAGCAGCTTGAGGACTAGCGGAGGCACAGATACGCAGTATTTT
CASSLRTSGGTDTQYF
>TRBJ2-7|-|-|TRBV5-4
TGTGCCAGCAGCTTGGACGGCGACGAGCAGTACTTC
CASSLDGDEQYF
>TRBJ1-3|-|-|TRBV7-9
TGTGCCAGCAGCCCACCGCGGGCGGCTGGAAACACCATATATTTT
CASSPPRAAGNTIYF
>TRBJ2-1|-|-|TRBV19
TGTGCCAGTAGGGACGACTTTGTAGACAATGAGCAGTTCTTC
CASRDDFVDNEQFF
>TRBJ1-3|-|-|TRBV7-9
TGTGCCAGCAGCTTGCAGAGTGGAAACACCATATATTTT
CASSLQSGNTIYF
>TRBJ1-1|TRBD1|-|TRBV6-5
TGTGCCAGCAGTACCGACAGGGGAGCCACTGAAGCTTTCTTT
CASSTDRGATEAFF
>TRBJ1-1|-|-|TRBV18
TGTGCCAGCTCACGGCGGGATCGGAACACTGAAGCTTTCTTT
CASSRRDRNTEAFF
>TRBJ1-1|-|few|TRBV19
TGTGCCAGTGTGACCGATCGCGGCACTGAAGCTTTCTTT
CASVTDRGTEAFF
>TRBJ1-5|TRBD1|-|TRBV7-2
TGTGCCAGCAGTTCAGGACAGGGGGCATTAGGTCAGCCCCAGCATTTT
CASSSGQGALGQPQHF
>TRBJ2-7|-|-|TRBV11-3
TGTGCCAGCAGCTTTTGGGATAACTCCGACTACGAGCAGTACTTC
CASSFWDNSDYEQYF
>TRBJ1-5|TRBD1|-|TRBV2
TGTGCCAGCAGAGAAGACAGGGGGATCCATCAGCCCCAGCATTTT
CASREDRGIHQPQHF
>TRBJ2-2|-|-|TRBV5-1
TGCGCCAGCAGCCCGGTAGGGCCGTGGGAGCTGTTTTTT
CASSPVGPWELFF
>TRBJ2-1|-|-|TRBV5-1
TGCGCCAGCAGCTTGGCCATCGGAATGTCATACAATGAGCAGTTCTTC
CASSLAIGMSYNEQFF
>TRBJ2-7|-|-|TRBV29-1
TGCAGCGCCCTTATAGGGGCCTACGAGCAGTACTTC
CSALIGAYEQYF
>TRBJ2-6|-|-|TRBV10-3
TGTGCCTCCCTCCCTTCTGGGGCCAACGTCCTGACTTTC
CASLPSGANVLTF
>TRBJ2-7|TRBD1|-|TRBV5-5
TGTGCCAGCAGCTTGGTTGGGACAGGGGGCTACGAGCAGTACTTC
CASSLVGTGGYEQYF
>TRBJ1-2|-|-|TRBV19
TGTGCCAGTAGCGACAGGCAACTTAACTATGGCTACACCTTC
CASSDRQLNYGYTF
>TRBJ2-5|-|-|TRBV9
TGTGCCAGCAGCACCTTCGGCGGAGTGGAGACCCAGTACTTC
CASSTFGGVETQYF
>TRBJ2-7|-|once|TRBV11-2
TGTGCCAGCAGCTTAGGAGCAGCCGCCTCCTACGAGCAGTACTTC
CASSLGAAASYEQYF
>TRBJ2-5|TRBD2|-|TRBV5-1
TGCGCCAGCAGCGGGGTCCGGGAGGGAGAGACCCAGTACTTC
CASSGVREGETQYF
>TRBJ2-5|-|-|TRBV2
TGTGCCAGCAGTGGTAGGATGGGCAAAGAGACCCAGTACTTC
CASSGRMGKETQYF
>TRBJ2-5|TRBD1|once|TRBV6-5
TGTGCCAGCAGAGGGGGGACAGGGGCCCAAGAGACCCAGTACTTC
CASRGGTGAQETQYF
>TRBJ2-5|TRBD2|-|TRBV7-2
TGTGCCAGCACCAAGGGAATGGCTAGCGGGGCACAAGAGACCCAGTACTTC
CASTKGMASGAQETQYF
>TRBJ2-5|TRBD2|-|TRBV7-8
TGTGCCAGCAGTCCGCGGGAGGGCCCGGTGACCCAGTACTTC
CASSPREGPVTQYF
>TRBJ2-7|-|-|TRBV28
TGTGCCAGCGGGAGGTTCCTTAGGGACGAGCAGTACTTC
CASGRFLRDEQYF
>TRBJ2-7|TRBD1|-|TRBV30
TGTGCCTGGAGTGAATGGGACAGGGTAACCTACGAGCAGTACTTC
CAWSEWDRVTYEQYF
>TRBJ2-7|TRBD1|-|TRBV5-4
TGTGCCAGCAGCTTGGAGGGACAGGTGGGCCAGCGGTTC
CASSLEGQVGQRF
>TRBJ1-3|-|-|TRBV7-2
TGTGCCAGCAGCTTAGCAGGGGCTGGAGGAAACACCATATATTTT
CASSLAGAGGNTIYF
>TRBJ2-1|TRBD2|few|TRBV19
TGTGCCAGCATGGGACTAGCGGGAGGAAGGGATGAGCAGTTCTTC
CASMGLAGGRDEQFF
>TRBJ2-7|-|-|TRBV7-9
TGTGCCAGCAGCTTTGGGTTGCGCTACGAGCAGTACTTC
CASSFGLRYEQYF